Listed below are T cell receptor beta chains from one sample, sequenced in a study of blood T cell repertoires in COVID-19. Clones were sequenced by immunoSEQ multiplex PCR, and TCRdb holds only the in-frame ones, with some missing. The sample has approximately 72,000 clones, 86% seen once; the top ten hold around 14%. The sequenced sample consisted of peripheral blood. These receptors originate from a woman aged 55-69 years with acute or convalescent COVID-19. CDR3s include the opening cysteine and the closing phenylalanine or tryptophan. Fields, in order: D gene, J gene, clone size, V gene, CDR3 protein, CDR3 DNA. A D gene is named only where the DNA matches it firmly. Only some rows state a clone size, as once, few, many or a class for expanded clones.

D gene: TRBD2
J gene: TRBJ2-2
clone size: .
V gene: TRBV3-1/TRBV3-2
CDR3 protein: CASSSPLRSGGTAGELFF
CDR3 DNA: TGTGCCAGCAGCTCGCCACTAAGAAGCGGGGGGACTGCCGGGGAGCTGTTTTTT

D gene: TRBD2
J gene: TRBJ2-3
clone size: .
V gene: TRBV19
CDR3 protein: CASRTGGGATDTQYF
CDR3 DNA: TGTGCCAGTAGAACTGGCGGGGGGGCTACAGATACGCAGTATTTT

D gene: TRBD1
J gene: TRBJ1-1
clone size: .
V gene: TRBV24-1
CDR3 protein: CATSDRIDRGGTEAFF
CDR3 DNA: TGTGCCACCAGTGATAGGATAGACAGGGGTGGAACTGAAGCTTTCTTT

D gene: TRBD2
J gene: TRBJ2-5
clone size: .
V gene: TRBV5-1
CDR3 protein: CASSLYPGLAGETQYF
CDR3 DNA: TGCGCCAGCAGCTTGTACCCGGGACTAGCTGGGGAGACCCAGTACTTC

D gene: .
J gene: TRBJ2-5
clone size: .
V gene: TRBV5-1
CDR3 protein: CASSLGERQETQYF
CDR3 DNA: TGCGCCAGCAGCTTGGGAGAACGCCAAGAGACCCAGTACTTC

D gene: .
J gene: TRBJ2-5
clone size: .
V gene: TRBV2
CDR3 protein: CASKGGVVETQYF
CDR3 DNA: TGTGCCAGCAAGGGCGGGGTGGTAGAGACCCAGTACTTC

D gene: TRBD1
J gene: TRBJ1-5
clone size: .
V gene: TRBV6-5
CDR3 protein: CASGQGQPQHF
CDR3 DNA: TGTGCCAGCGGACAGGGTCAGCCCCAGCATTTT

D gene: .
J gene: TRBJ2-3
clone size: .
V gene: TRBV7-9
CDR3 protein: CASSRVPREADTQYF
CDR3 DNA: TGTGCCAGCAGCCGCGTCCCCAGGGAGGCAGATACGCAGTATTTT

D gene: .
J gene: TRBJ1-1
clone size: .
V gene: TRBV5-1
CDR3 protein: CASSFTTGNTEAFF
CDR3 DNA: TGCGCCAGCAGCTTTACCACAGGGAACACTGAAGCTTTCTTT

D gene: .
J gene: TRBJ1-4
clone size: .
V gene: TRBV11-1
CDR3 protein: CASSLSRSRKLFF
CDR3 DNA: TGTGCCAGCAGCTTAAGTAGGAGTCGAAAACTGTTTTTT

D gene: TRBD2
J gene: TRBJ2-5
clone size: .
V gene: TRBV9
CDR3 protein: CASSAGGETQYF
CDR3 DNA: TGTGCCAGCAGCGCCGGGGGGGAGACCCAGTACTTC

D gene: .
J gene: TRBJ2-7
clone size: .
V gene: TRBV7-2
CDR3 protein: CASSFSRGFAEQYF
CDR3 DNA: TGTGCCAGCAGCTTCTCTCGGGGGTTCGCCGAGCAGTACTTC

D gene: .
J gene: TRBJ1-5
clone size: .
V gene: TRBV6-5
CDR3 protein: CASSRSSNQPQHF
CDR3 DNA: TGTGCCAGCAGTAGGAGTAGCAATCAGCCCCAGCATTTT

D gene: .
J gene: TRBJ1-6
clone size: .
V gene: TRBV6-5
CDR3 protein: CASSYSPGVDSPLHF
CDR3 DNA: TGTGCCAGCAGTTACTCTCCAGGGGTGGATTCACCCCTCCACTTT

D gene: TRBD1
J gene: TRBJ1-5
clone size: .
V gene: TRBV12-3/TRBV12-4
CDR3 protein: CASTQGGYQPQHF
CDR3 DNA: TGTGCCAGCACCCAAGGGGGCTATCAGCCCCAGCATTTT

D gene: TRBD1
J gene: TRBJ1-2
clone size: many
V gene: TRBV7-2
CDR3 protein: CASSPGGTNYGYTF
CDR3 DNA: TGTGCCAGCAGCCCAGGGGGCACGAACTATGGCTACACCTTC

D gene: .
J gene: TRBJ1-4
clone size: .
V gene: TRBV7-9
CDR3 protein: CASSLASPQDEKLFF
CDR3 DNA: TGTGCCAGCAGCTTAGCTTCTCCTCAGGATGAAAAACTGTTTTTT

D gene: TRBD1
J gene: TRBJ1-5
clone size: .
V gene: TRBV28
CDR3 protein: CASSPDRENQPQHF
CDR3 DNA: TGTGCCAGCAGCCCTGACAGGGAGAATCAGCCCCAGCATTTT

D gene: .
J gene: TRBJ1-6
clone size: .
V gene: TRBV6-5
CDR3 protein: CASRGGLSPLHF
CDR3 DNA: TGTGCCAGCAGGGGGGGTTTGTCACCCCTCCACTTT

D gene: TRBD1
J gene: TRBJ1-2
clone size: .
V gene: TRBV5-6
CDR3 protein: CASSRTDRDTGYTF
CDR3 DNA: TGTGCCAGCAGCCGCACGGACAGGGATACAGGCTACACCTTC

D gene: .
J gene: TRBJ2-2
clone size: .
V gene: TRBV5-1
CDR3 protein: CASSSGLYTGELFF
CDR3 DNA: TGCGCCAGCAGCTCGGGACTCTACACCGGGGAGCTGTTTTTT

D gene: TRBD2
J gene: TRBJ2-1
clone size: .
V gene: TRBV5-1
CDR3 protein: CASSSGLGNEQFF
CDR3 DNA: TGCGCCAGCAGCTCGGGACTAGGGAATGAGCAGTTCTTC

D gene: .
J gene: TRBJ1-5
clone size: .
V gene: TRBV7-8
CDR3 protein: CASSLGRVESNQPQHF
CDR3 DNA: TGTGCCAGCAGCTTAGGCCGCGTGGAGAGCAATCAGCCCCAGCATTTT

D gene: TRBD1
J gene: TRBJ2-5
clone size: once
V gene: TRBV9
CDR3 protein: CASLEDREQETQYF
CDR3 DNA: TGTGCCAGCTTAGAGGACAGGGAACAAGAGACCCAGTACTTC

D gene: .
J gene: TRBJ2-1
clone size: .
V gene: TRBV5-5
CDR3 protein: CASSLAGISSYNEQFF
CDR3 DNA: TGTGCCAGCAGCTTGGCAGGGATAAGTTCCTACAATGAGCAGTTCTTC

D gene: .
J gene: TRBJ2-1
clone size: .
V gene: TRBV5-1
CDR3 protein: CASSLGPGVYYNEQFF
CDR3 DNA: TGCGCCAGCAGCTTAGGACCGGGGGTCTACTACAATGAGCAGTTCTTC

D gene: TRBD1
J gene: TRBJ1-4
clone size: .
V gene: TRBV2
CDR3 protein: CASSQDRGRDEKLFF
CDR3 DNA: TGTGCCAGCAGTCAGGACAGGGGGCGGGACGAAAAACTGTTTTTT

D gene: .
J gene: TRBJ2-3
clone size: .
V gene: TRBV4-2
CDR3 protein: CASSQDSSAAEGDTQYF
CDR3 DNA: TGTGCCAGCAGCCAAGATTCGTCCGCAGCGGAGGGAGATACGCAGTATTTT

D gene: TRBD1
J gene: TRBJ1-6
clone size: .
V gene: TRBV3-1/TRBV3-2
CDR3 protein: CASRTGESPLHF
CDR3 DNA: TGTGCCAGCAGGACAGGGGAATCACCCCTCCACTTT

D gene: .
J gene: TRBJ1-1
clone size: .
V gene: TRBV6-5
CDR3 protein: CASGQGPMNTEAFF
CDR3 DNA: TGTGCCAGCGGGCAGGGCCCCATGAACACTGAAGCTTTCTTT

D gene: TRBD2
J gene: TRBJ2-5
clone size: .
V gene: TRBV5-1
CDR3 protein: CASSLRLAGDLQETQYF
CDR3 DNA: TGCGCCAGCAGCTTGAGGCTAGCGGGGGACCTCCAAGAGACCCAGTACTTC

D gene: .
J gene: TRBJ1-3
clone size: .
V gene: TRBV5-1
CDR3 protein: CASSLVSPSGNTIYF
CDR3 DNA: TGCGCCAGCAGCTTGGTGAGCCCCTCTGGAAACACCATATATTTT

D gene: TRBD2
J gene: TRBJ2-3
clone size: .
V gene: TRBV19
CDR3 protein: CASSKEGTSPPDTQYF
CDR3 DNA: TGTGCCAGTAGCAAAGAGGGGACTAGCCCCCCAGATACGCAGTATTTT

D gene: .
J gene: TRBJ1-2
clone size: .
V gene: TRBV29-1
CDR3 protein: CSGQGPNYGYTF
CDR3 DNA: TGCAGCGGCCAGGGCCCTAACTATGGCTACACCTTC

D gene: .
J gene: TRBJ1-1
clone size: .
V gene: TRBV21-1
CDR3 protein: CASSKKTAREAFF
CDR3 DNA: TGTGCCAGCAGCAAAAAGACAGCAAGAGAAGCTTTCTTT

D gene: TRBD1
J gene: TRBJ2-7
clone size: .
V gene: TRBV7-9
CDR3 protein: CASSLRQGANEQYF
CDR3 DNA: TGTGCCAGCAGCTTAAGGCAGGGGGCCAACGAGCAGTACTTC

D gene: TRBD1
J gene: TRBJ2-7
clone size: .
V gene: TRBV12-3/TRBV12-4
CDR3 protein: CASRLRDSYEQYF
CDR3 DNA: TGTGCCAGCAGACTCCGGGACAGCTACGAGCAGTACTTC

D gene: .
J gene: TRBJ1-3
clone size: .
V gene: TRBV19
CDR3 protein: CASPGAGNTIYF
CDR3 DNA: TGTGCCAGTCCAGGGGCTGGAAACACCATATATTTT

D gene: TRBD1
J gene: TRBJ2-5
clone size: .
V gene: TRBV5-1
CDR3 protein: CASSSPTGGGGETQYF
CDR3 DNA: TGCGCCAGCAGCTCACCGACAGGGGGCGGAGGAGAGACCCAGTACTTC

D gene: .
J gene: TRBJ2-1
clone size: .
V gene: TRBV7-8
CDR3 protein: CASSLGPYNEQFF
CDR3 DNA: TGTGCCAGCAGCTTGGGCCCCTACAATGAGCAGTTCTTC

D gene: TRBD2
J gene: TRBJ2-7
clone size: .
V gene: TRBV7-8
CDR3 protein: CASSRAGERGDYEQYF
CDR3 DNA: TGTGCCAGCAGCCGAGCGGGGGAGCGGGGGGACTACGAGCAGTACTTC

D gene: TRBD1
J gene: TRBJ1-3
clone size: once
V gene: TRBV7-8
CDR3 protein: CASSGPGQGTGNTIYF
CDR3 DNA: TGTGCCAGCAGCGGACCGGGACAGGGGACTGGAAACACCATATATTTT

D gene: .
J gene: TRBJ2-3
clone size: .
V gene: TRBV10-2
CDR3 protein: CASRGTPSTDTQYF
CDR3 DNA: TGCGCCAGCAGGGGCACGCCGAGCACAGATACGCAGTATTTT

D gene: .
J gene: TRBJ1-4
clone size: .
V gene: TRBV5-1
CDR3 protein: CASSAGRGDEKLFF
CDR3 DNA: TGCGCCAGCAGCGCGGGGCGGGGGGACGAAAAACTGTTTTTT

D gene: TRBD2
J gene: TRBJ2-3
clone size: .
V gene: TRBV7-6
CDR3 protein: CASSYLAGSTDTQYF
CDR3 DNA: TGTGCCAGCAGCTATTTAGCGGGGAGCACAGATACGCAGTATTTT

D gene: .
J gene: TRBJ2-5
clone size: .
V gene: TRBV11-2
CDR3 protein: CASSSKTVSVQETQYF
CDR3 DNA: TGTGCCAGCAGCTCCAAGACAGTTTCAGTTCAAGAGACCCAGTACTTC

D gene: .
J gene: TRBJ2-2
clone size: once
V gene: TRBV7-2
CDR3 protein: CASSLSRVNTGELFF
CDR3 DNA: TGTGCCAGCAGCTTAAGCAGGGTAAACACCGGGGAGCTGTTTTTT

D gene: .
J gene: TRBJ1-1
clone size: once
V gene: TRBV5-1
CDR3 protein: CASSLAGSTEAFF
CDR3 DNA: TGCGCCAGCAGCTTGGCGGGTTCCACTGAAGCTTTCTTT

D gene: .
J gene: TRBJ1-6
clone size: .
V gene: TRBV3-1/TRBV3-2
CDR3 protein: CASSQHSQGSPLHF
CDR3 DNA: TGTGCCAGCAGCCAGCATAGCCAGGGTTCACCCCTCCACTTT

D gene: TRBD1
J gene: TRBJ1-2
clone size: .
V gene: TRBV4-1
CDR3 protein: CASSQERSTGGLRDYGYTF
CDR3 DNA: TGCGCCAGCAGCCAAGAACGTTCGACAGGGGGCCTTCGCGACTATGGCTACACCTTC

D gene: TRBD2
J gene: TRBJ2-3
clone size: .
V gene: TRBV6-1
CDR3 protein: CASSKGISGGATDTQYF
CDR3 DNA: TGTGCCAGCAGTAAAGGAATTAGCGGGGGGGCCACAGATACGCAGTATTTT

D gene: .
J gene: TRBJ2-1
clone size: .
V gene: TRBV3-1/TRBV3-2
CDR3 protein: CASSLWGDGNEQFF
CDR3 DNA: TGTGCCAGCAGCCTCTGGGGGGATGGGAATGAGCAGTTCTTC

D gene: TRBD1
J gene: TRBJ2-7
clone size: .
V gene: TRBV4-1
CDR3 protein: CASSQGPGDRGFEQYF
CDR3 DNA: TGCGCCAGCAGCCAAGGGCCCGGGGACAGGGGGTTTGAGCAGTACTTC

D gene: .
J gene: TRBJ1-4
clone size: .
V gene: TRBV30
CDR3 protein: CACRQDSNEKLFF
CDR3 DNA: TGTGCCTGCCGACAGGACAGTAATGAAAAACTGTTTTTT

D gene: TRBD1
J gene: TRBJ1-2
clone size: .
V gene: TRBV24-1
CDR3 protein: CATSDRTGRGYTF
CDR3 DNA: TGTGCCACCAGTGATCGGACAGGGAGGGGCTACACCTTC

D gene: TRBD1
J gene: TRBJ1-4
clone size: hyperexpanded
V gene: TRBV7-2
CDR3 protein: CASSSDPGQVNEKLFF
CDR3 DNA: TGTGCCAGCAGCTCGGACCCGGGACAGGTTAATGAAAAACTGTTTTTT

D gene: TRBD2
J gene: TRBJ2-3
clone size: .
V gene: TRBV4-1
CDR3 protein: CASSQTAGATDTQYF
CDR3 DNA: TGCGCCAGCAGCCAAACAGCGGGGGCTACAGATACGCAGTATTTT